The 28 T cell receptor beta chains in this list originate from one sample, sequenced in a study of CD8 T cells in Susac syndrome. With random hexamers, roughly 0.45 to 1 ug RNA was reverse transcribed. TCRdb redid the calling of the immunoSEQ multiplex PCR reads with MiXCR, one entry per CDR3 protein. The sample shows about 210,000 distinct CDR3 sequences, approximately 95% of them seen only once. Sequencing used CD4+ T cells from PBMCs. The origin of the receptors is a human donor in good health.

This sequence joins TRBV5-1 and TRBJ1-3, with a tentative D call TRBD1 (6 bases). V was cut by 0 bases and J by 1 base, with 8 bases left in between. This CDR3 spans 15 amino acids. Germline values: CDR1 SGHRS, CDR2 YFSETQ. The CDR3 loop reads CASSLGTDSGNTIYF. The CDR3 region has the DNA TGCGCCAGCAGCTTGGGGACAGATTCTGGAAACACCATATATTTT.

The CDR3: CASSGQGLWSGLHF. CDR3 DNA sequence: TGTGCCAGCAGTGGACAGGGTCTCTGGTCAGGCCTCCACTTT. This chain connects TRBV9 to TRBJ1-6; 8 nucleotides match TRBD1. The J segment lost 15 bases and the V segment lost 5 bases, leaving 13 bases of the junction unmatched. The CDR3 spans 14 residues. CDR1 SGDLS and CDR2 YYNGEE come from the germline V gene.

The V and J genes are TRBV6-5 and TRBJ2-3; TRBD2 agrees at 12 bases. Germline-derived CDR1 and CDR2 are MNHEY and SVGAGI. The CDR3 extends over 16 amino acids. The junction had 11 bases not matched to a gene; V was cut back by 4 bases and J by 9 bases. CDR3 amino acids: CASSSQTSGGRRTQYF. The CDR3 DNA sequence: TGTGCCAGCAGTTCACAGACTAGCGGGGGACGAAGGACGCAGTATTTT.

This clonotype appeared a single time. This chain connects TRBV6-5 to TRBJ2-7; perhaps TRBD1 as D (6 bases). Germline V gives CDR1 MNHEY, CDR2 SVGAGI. Deletions cut 2 bases from V and 2 bases from J, with 13 bases between. This CDR3 has 15 residues. The CDR3 here is CASSYAMDRAYEQYF. The CDR3 DNA reads as TGTGCCAGCAGTTACGCGATGGACAGAGCCTACGAGCAGTACTTC.

The genes are TRBV5-6 and TRBJ1-2; D is perhaps TRBD1 (6 bases). CDR3 length: 15 amino acids. V was cut by 1 base and J by 5 bases, with 15 bases left in between. Germline CDR1 and CDR2: SGHDT and YYEEEE. DNA for the CDR3: TGTGCCAGCAGCTTGCTGGGGGCCGGTACATATGGCTACACCTTC. This gives the protein CASSLLGAGTYGYTF.

A few counts support this clonotype. J is TRBJ2-7 and V is TRBV3-1; D might be TRBD1 (5 bases). V was trimmed by 4 bases and J by 2 bases, leaving 6 bases between them. CDR1 and CDR2 from the germline V gene are LGHDT and YNNKEL (reference sequence). The CDR3 covers 12 residues. The CDR3: CASSRGPYEQYF. The CDR3 DNA sequence: TGTGCCAGCAGCCGGGGCCCCTACGAGCAGTACTTC.

The chain uses TRBV28 and TRBJ1-6; 12 bases agree with TRBD1. J lost 8 bases, V lost 2 bases, and 4 bases had no gene match. Per germline, CDR1 MDHEN and CDR2 SYDVKM. This CDR3 has 16 amino acids. CDR3: CASSLPGQGAYSPLHF. The CDR3 nucleotides read TGTGCCAGCAGTTTACCGGGACAGGGGGCTTATTCACCCCTCCACTTT.

The V and J genes are TRBV15 and TRBJ1-1; D remains ambiguous. Per germline, CDR1 LNHNV and CDR2 YYDKDF (reference sequence). The CDR3 loop spans 11 amino acids. V shed 5 bases and J shed 6 bases, with 7 bases lying between them. CDR3 sequence: CATSSNAEAFF. In DNA, the CDR3 is TGTGCCACCAGCTCTAATGCTGAAGCTTTCTTT.

The chain couples TRBV30 to TRBJ2-3, with 10 bases lining up with TRBD2. This CDR3 region has 13 residues. V shed 3 bases, J shed 5 bases, and the junction held 2 bases outside the gene matches. Germline CDR1 is GTSNPN and CDR2 is SVGIG (reference sequence). In DNA, the CDR3 is TGTGCCTGGAGCTCTAGCGGGGGAGATACGCAGTATTTT. Translating it yields CAWSSSGGDTQYF.

This clonotype was detected only once. The chain has TRBV29-1 and TRBJ1-1, with 7 bases lining up with TRBD1. Germline values: CDR1 SQVTM, CDR2 ANQGSEA. CDR3 length equals 14 residues. The V and J ends lost 4 bases and 5 bases, in that order; junction bases with no gene match: 10. CDR3: CSVGEAGGYTEAFF. DNA for the CDR3: TGCAGCGTTGGTGAAGCAGGGGGTTATACTGAAGCTTTCTTT.

This chain links TRBV10-3 with TRBJ1-6; 7 bases line up with TRBD1. The germline V gene encodes CDR1 ENHRY and CDR2 SYGVKD. This CDR3 is built from 14 residues. Trimming took 6 bases from V and 5 from J; bases not matched to a gene: 4. The CDR3 DNA reads TGTGCCATCAGGATCCAGGGGGATAATTCACCCCTCCACTTT. This encodes CAIRIQGDNSPLHF.

The rearrangement uses TRBV5-1 and TRBJ2-4, with D perhaps matching TRBD2 (6 bases). Trimming left V 1 base short and J 8 bases short, with 13 bases between. This CDR3 contains 14 residues. The germline gives CDR1 SGHRS, CDR2 YFSETQ. DNA for the CDR3: TGCGCCAGCAGCTTGAGTGGGACTGGGGACATTCAGTACTTC. This gives the protein CASSLSGTGDIQYF.

The chain uses TRBV3-1 and TRBJ2-5, with TRBD2 identical over 9 bases. The CDR3 length is 16 residues. V lost 6 bases, J lost 5 bases, and 13 bases stayed unmatched. The germline gives CDR1 LGHDT, CDR2 YNNKEL (reference sequence). The CDR3 bases are TGTGCCAGCAGTTCTAAGCGGGGGGCCCGAGGGGAGACCCAGTACTTC. Translating it yields CASSSKRGARGETQYF.

The rearrangement links TRBV6-5 to TRBJ1-6, with TRBD1 as a possible D gene (5 bases). Looked up from germline, CDR1 is MNHEY and CDR2 is SVGAGI. Deletions cut 2 bases from V and 7 bases from J, with 9 bases between. The CDR3 extends over 14 amino acids. The chain's CDR3 is CASSYGAGNSPLHF. The CDR3 DNA follows: TGTGCCAGCAGTTACGGGGCAGGGAATTCACCCCTCCACTTT.

This chain uses TRBV3-1 with TRBJ1-2; 7 bases map to TRBD1. This CDR3 is 14 amino acids long. Losses at the gene ends were 4 bases for V and 4 bases for J; bases not matched to a gene: 6. Germline V gene sequence: CDR1 LGHDT, CDR2 YNNKEL (reference sequence). The CDR3 nucleotides are TGTGCCAGCAGCCGACCTGGGACAGTCTATGGCTACACCTTC. As protein: CASSRPGTVYGYTF.

The chain's CDR3 is CASSQMLPGQGAGYTF. CDR3 nucleotide sequence: TGTGCCAGCAGCCAGATGCTACCGGGACAGGGAGCTGGCTACACCTTC. The chain combines TRBV3-1 with TRBJ1-2, with TRBD1 matching 9 bases. This CDR3 has 16 residues. The ends lost 3 bases at V and 7 bases at J; junction bases unmatched: 12. From germline, CDR1 is LGHDT and CDR2 YNNKEL (reference sequence). The entire variable domain, with the rest obtained from reference TRBV3-1 and TRBJ1-2, is as follows: DTAVSQTPKYLVTQMGNDKSIKCEQNLGHDTMYWYKQDSKKFLKIMFSYNNKELIINETVPNRFSPKSPDKAHLNLHINSLELGDSAVYFCASSQMLPGQGAGYTFGSGTRLTVV.

V is TRBV6-6 and J is TRBJ2-3; possible D gene TRBD2, 6 bases. The germline V and J ends were trimmed by 5 bases and 7 bases, with 16 bases remaining between them. Germline V gene lookup returns CDR1 MNHNY and CDR2 SVGAGI (reference sequence). The CDR3 is 14 residues long. CDR3 amino acids: CASSTPDGSNTQYF. The CDR3 DNA reads TGTGCCAGCAGTACCCCGGACGGGAGTAATACGCAGTATTTT.

The V and J genes are TRBV28 and TRBJ2-3, with 8 bases fitting TRBD1. This CDR3 has 15 amino acids. After removal of 6 bases from V and 0 bases from J, the junction contained 5 bases not matched to a gene. Germline V gene lookup returns CDR1 MDHEN and CDR2 SYDVKM. CDR3 nucleotide sequence: TGTGCCAGCAGCCAGACAGGGGCTAGCACAGATACGCAGTATTTT. Translated, it gives CASSQTGASTDTQYF.

With respect to this clonotype: Compared with germline, one end of the junction differs, possibly owing to a read error. This rearrangement joins TRBV12-3 or TRBV12-4 to TRBJ2-1; 8 bases match TRBD2. The CDR3 runs to 10 residues. CDR3 amino acids: CASSNPGGGF. In DNA form, the CDR3 reads TGTGCCAGCAGCAACCCGGGCGGGGGGTTC.

The chain carries TRBV28 and TRBJ1-1; D gene unclear. Trimming shortened V by 3 bases and J by 8 bases, and 13 bases separated the two germline ends. This CDR3 contains 13 residues. The germline CDR1 and CDR2 sequences are MDHEN and SYDVKM. In DNA, the CDR3 is TGTGCCAGCAGTTTCCGCCGTGCGACCGAAGCTTTCTTT. Its translation is CASSFRRATEAFF.

The genes are TRBV12-3 or TRBV12-4 and TRBJ2-2; tentative D call: TRBD2 (5 bases). CDR3 length equals 15 residues. V was trimmed by 7 bases and J by 0 bases, leaving 12 bases between them. CDR3: CASILGLTNTGELFF. The CDR3 DNA reads TGTGCCAGCATTCTAGGACTTACGAACACCGGGGAGCTGTTTTTT.

The V and J genes are TRBV5-4 and TRBJ2-1; D tentatively reads TRBD1 or TRBD2 (5 bases each). Per the germline V gene, CDR1 is SGHNT and CDR2 is YYREEE (reference sequence). The CDR3 consists of 13 residues. Trimming removed 4 bases at V and 9 bases at J, with 14 bases between. CDR3 sequence reads: CASSPEAGTEQFF. The CDR3 bases are TGTGCCAGCAGCCCCGAGGCAGGGACTGAGCAGTTCTTC.

The chain links TRBV2 to TRBJ1-1; 9 nucleotides align to TRBD1. Germline V gives CDR1 SNHLY, CDR2 FYNNEI. The CDR3 has 14 amino acids. The V and J ends lost 7 bases and 5 bases, in that order; junction bases with no gene match: 8. CDR3 sequence (DNA): TGTGCCAGCAACCTGGACAGGGGAGGTACTGAAGCTTTCTTT. Protein: CASNLDRGGTEAFF.

The V and J genes are TRBV5-1 and TRBJ2-1; 12 bases map to TRBD2. Germline V gene sequence: CDR1 SGHRS, CDR2 YFSETQ. The CDR3 sequence is 17 residues long. The J segment lost 3 bases and the V segment lost 2 bases, leaving 6 bases of the junction unmatched. DNA for the CDR3: TGCGCCAGCAGCTTCGGACTAGCGGGGTCTAACTACAATGAGCAGTTCTTC. Protein product: CASSFGLAGSNYNEQFF.

CDR3 DNA: TGTGCCAGCAGTGAATCTCATCAGCCCCAGCATTTT. Its protein is CASSESHQPQHF. This rearrangement joins TRBV2 to TRBJ1-5, with D unclear. This CDR3 comprises 12 residues. V gave up 2 bases and J gave up 5 bases, with 4 bases separating them. Germline CDR1 reads SNHLY; CDR2 reads FYNNEI.

The chain has TRBV7-9 and TRBJ2-5, with D perhaps matching TRBD2 (6 bases). The CDR3 is 15 residues long. Germline values: CDR1 SEHNR, CDR2 FQNEAQ (reference sequence). V lost 6 bases and J 4 bases, leaving 18 bases between the germline ends. The CDR3 here is CASSRALAEGETQYF. DNA of the CDR3: TGTGCCAGCAGTCGAGCACTAGCAGAGGGAGAGACCCAGTACTTC.

This clonotype came up a few times. J is TRBJ2-7 and V is TRBV27; D might be TRBD2 (6 bases). Per germline, CDR1 MNHEY and CDR2 SMNVEV (reference sequence). CDR3 length equals 15 residues. The V and J ends lost 6 bases and 6 bases respectively, with 21 bases between them. CDR3 sequence (DNA): TGTGCCAGCAGCCGTGGGGGGTCGCTCTCTTTCGAGCAGTACGTC. This codes for CASSRGGSLSFEQYV.

The chain carries TRBV2 and TRBJ1-2, with 10 bases identical to TRBD1. This CDR3 region has 15 residues. V dropped 7 bases and J dropped 7; count of bases not matched to a gene: 12. Germline V CDR1 and CDR2: SNHLY, FYNNEI. The CDR3 coding sequence is TGTGCCAGCACCATCCGACAGGGGGCTGTTGGTGGCTACACCTTC. It translates to CASTIRQGAVGGYTF.